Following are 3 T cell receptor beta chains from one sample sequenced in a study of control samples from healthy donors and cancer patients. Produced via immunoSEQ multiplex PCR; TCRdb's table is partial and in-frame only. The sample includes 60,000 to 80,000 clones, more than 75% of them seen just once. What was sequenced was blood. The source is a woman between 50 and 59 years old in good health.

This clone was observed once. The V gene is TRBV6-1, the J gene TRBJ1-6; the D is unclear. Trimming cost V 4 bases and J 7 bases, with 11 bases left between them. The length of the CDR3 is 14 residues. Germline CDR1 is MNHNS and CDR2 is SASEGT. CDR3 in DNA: TGTGCCAGCAGTGGAGCCCCGGGGAATTCACCCCTCCACTTT. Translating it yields CASSGAPGNSPLHF.

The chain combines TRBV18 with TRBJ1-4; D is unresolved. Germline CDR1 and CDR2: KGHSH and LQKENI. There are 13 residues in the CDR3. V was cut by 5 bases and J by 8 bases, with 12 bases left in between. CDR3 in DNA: TGTGCCAGCTCAGAACGGCAAGGCGAAAAACTGTTTTTT. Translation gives CASSERQGEKLFF.

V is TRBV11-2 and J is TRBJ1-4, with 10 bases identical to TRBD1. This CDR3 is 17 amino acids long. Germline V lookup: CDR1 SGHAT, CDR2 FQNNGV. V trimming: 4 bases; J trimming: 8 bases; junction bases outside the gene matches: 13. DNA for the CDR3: TGTGCCAGCAGCTATCTGACGGTGGACAGGGGGAGAGAAAAACTGTTTTTT. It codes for CASSYLTVDRGREKLFF.